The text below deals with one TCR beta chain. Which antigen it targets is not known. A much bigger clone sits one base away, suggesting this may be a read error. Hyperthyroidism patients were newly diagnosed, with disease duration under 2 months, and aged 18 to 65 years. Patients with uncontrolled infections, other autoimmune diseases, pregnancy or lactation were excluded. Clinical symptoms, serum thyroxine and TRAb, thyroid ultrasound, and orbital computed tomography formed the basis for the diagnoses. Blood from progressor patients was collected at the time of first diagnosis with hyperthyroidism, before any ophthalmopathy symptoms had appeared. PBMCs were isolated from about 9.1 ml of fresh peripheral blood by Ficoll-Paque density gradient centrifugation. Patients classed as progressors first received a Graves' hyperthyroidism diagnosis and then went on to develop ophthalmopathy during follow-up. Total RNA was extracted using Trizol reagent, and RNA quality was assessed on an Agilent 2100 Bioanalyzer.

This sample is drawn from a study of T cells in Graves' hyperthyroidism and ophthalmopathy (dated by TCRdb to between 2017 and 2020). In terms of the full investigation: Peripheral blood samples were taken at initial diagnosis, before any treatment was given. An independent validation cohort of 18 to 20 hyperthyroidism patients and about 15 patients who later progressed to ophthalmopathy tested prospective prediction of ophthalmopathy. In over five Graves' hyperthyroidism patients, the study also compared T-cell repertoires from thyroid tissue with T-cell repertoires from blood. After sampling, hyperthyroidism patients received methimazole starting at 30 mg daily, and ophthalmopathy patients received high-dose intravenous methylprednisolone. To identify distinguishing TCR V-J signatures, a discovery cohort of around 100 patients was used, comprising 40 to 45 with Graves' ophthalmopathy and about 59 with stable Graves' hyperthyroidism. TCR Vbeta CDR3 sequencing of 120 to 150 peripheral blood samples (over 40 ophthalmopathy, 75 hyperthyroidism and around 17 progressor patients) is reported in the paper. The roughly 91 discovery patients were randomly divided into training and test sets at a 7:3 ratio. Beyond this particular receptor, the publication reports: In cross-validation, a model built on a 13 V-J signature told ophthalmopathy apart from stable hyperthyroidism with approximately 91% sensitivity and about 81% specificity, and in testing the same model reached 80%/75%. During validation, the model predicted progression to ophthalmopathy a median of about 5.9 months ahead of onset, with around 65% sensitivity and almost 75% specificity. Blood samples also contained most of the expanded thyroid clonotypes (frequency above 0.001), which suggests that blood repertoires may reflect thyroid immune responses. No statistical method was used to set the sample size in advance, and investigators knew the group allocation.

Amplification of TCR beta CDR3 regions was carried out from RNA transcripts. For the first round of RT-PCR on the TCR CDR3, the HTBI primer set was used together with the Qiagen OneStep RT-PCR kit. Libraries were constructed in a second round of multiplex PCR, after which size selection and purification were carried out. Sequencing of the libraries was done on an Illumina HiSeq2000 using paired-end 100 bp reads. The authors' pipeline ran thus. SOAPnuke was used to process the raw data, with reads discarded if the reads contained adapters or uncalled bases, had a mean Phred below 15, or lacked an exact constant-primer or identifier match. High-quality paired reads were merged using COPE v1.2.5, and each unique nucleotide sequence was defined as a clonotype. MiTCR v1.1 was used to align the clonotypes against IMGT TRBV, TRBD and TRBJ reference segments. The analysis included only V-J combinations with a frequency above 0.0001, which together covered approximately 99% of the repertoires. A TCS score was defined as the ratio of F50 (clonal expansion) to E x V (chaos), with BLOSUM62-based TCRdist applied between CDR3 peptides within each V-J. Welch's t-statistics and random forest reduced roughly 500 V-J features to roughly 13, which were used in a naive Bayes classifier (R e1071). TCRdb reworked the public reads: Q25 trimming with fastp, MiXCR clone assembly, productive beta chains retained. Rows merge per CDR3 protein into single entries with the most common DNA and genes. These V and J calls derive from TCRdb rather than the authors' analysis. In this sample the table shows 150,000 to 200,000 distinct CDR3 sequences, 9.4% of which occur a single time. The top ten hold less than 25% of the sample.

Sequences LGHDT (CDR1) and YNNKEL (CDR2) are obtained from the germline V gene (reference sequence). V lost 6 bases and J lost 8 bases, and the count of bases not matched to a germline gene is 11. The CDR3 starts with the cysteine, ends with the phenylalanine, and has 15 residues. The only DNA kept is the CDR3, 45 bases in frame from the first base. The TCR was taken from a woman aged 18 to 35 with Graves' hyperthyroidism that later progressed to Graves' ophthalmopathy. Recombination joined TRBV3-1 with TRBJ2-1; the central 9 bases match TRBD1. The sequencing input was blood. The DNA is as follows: TGTGCCAGCAGGCGAACGGACAGGGGCCACGATGAGCAGTTCTTC. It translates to CASRRTDRGHDEQFF.